A single sample is the source of the 28 T cell receptor beta chains below, sequenced in a study of blood T cell repertoires in COVID-19. Produced via immunoSEQ multiplex PCR; TCRdb's table is partial and in-frame only. Among hundreds of thousands of clones listed, about 87% were seen once. Input material: PBMCs or T cells enriched from blood (not recorded which). These receptors were collected from a woman aged 18 to 35 who had recovered from COVID-19.

The chain employs TRBV3-1 (or the pseudogene TRBV3-2) and TRBJ2-3, with TRBD2 matching over 10 bases. This CDR3 region has 16 residues. V was pared by 2 bases and J by 8 bases, with 10 bases of the junction left unmatched. Per germline, CDR1 LGHDT and CDR2 YNNKEL (reference sequence). As DNA, the CDR3 is TGTGCCAGCAGCCAATCCCCCTCTAGCGGGGGAGGTACGCAGTATTTT. As protein: CASSQSPSSGGGTQYF.

V gene TRBV4-2 combines with J gene TRBJ1-2, with 9 bases matching TRBD1. The germline V gene has CDR1 LGHNA and CDR2 YNFKEQ. V lost 2 bases to trimming and J lost 4 bases; unmatched junction nucleotides: 2. This CDR3 region has 14 residues. The CDR3 coding sequence is TGTGCCAGCAGCCAAACAGGGGGCACCTATGGCTACACCTTC. Protein sequence: CASSQTGGTYGYTF.

The chain carries TRBV15 and TRBJ1-4; a possible D gene is TRBD1 (5 bases). Germline lookup yields CDR1 LNHNV and CDR2 YYDKDF (reference sequence). The CDR3 runs to 15 residues. V shed 6 bases and J shed 4 bases, with 15 bases lying between them. The CDR3 loop is CATRGAGRNNEKLFF. The CDR3 bases are TGTGCCACCAGAGGGGCGGGACGTAATAATGAAAAACTGTTTTTT.

The rearrangement links TRBV4-3 to TRBJ1-4, with a weak D call TRBD1 (6 bases). The ends were cut back, 0 bases at V and 7 bases at J, with 12 bases in the middle. This CDR3 spans 15 amino acids. The germline CDR1 and CDR2 sequences are LGHNA and YSLEER. The CDR3 here is CASSQDEGGGEKLFF. The CDR3 nucleotides are TGCGCCAGCAGCCAAGATGAAGGGGGTGGTGAAAAACTGTTTTTT.

This rearrangement joins TRBV4-1 to TRBJ1-1; tentative D call: TRBD1 (6 bases). This CDR3 is 15 amino acids long. The germline gives CDR1 MGHRA, CDR2 YSYEKL. Trimming left V 4 bases short and J 2 bases short, with 14 bases between. CDR3: CASSRRSGENTEAFF. The CDR3 region has the DNA TGCGCCAGCAGCCGCCGCTCAGGGGAAAACACTGAAGCTTTCTTT.

This clone was found a few times. The V gene is TRBV14, the J gene TRBJ1-1, with unresolved D. Looked up from germline, CDR1 is SGHDN and CDR2 is FVKESK. Trimming took off 4 bases at V and 10 bases at J, with 16 bases between the two ends. The CDR3 loop spans 13 amino acids. Written as DNA, the CDR3 is TGTGCCAGCAGCCCGGGAGGCCTAGTTGGAGCTTTCTTT. Protein sequence: CASSPGGLVGAFF.

The chain couples TRBV5-4 to TRBJ2-1, with 8 positions matching TRBD2. CDR1 and CDR2 from the germline V gene are SGHNT and YYREEE (reference sequence). The CDR3 totals 16 residues. The trim removed 2 bases at V and 3 bases at J, leaving 7 bases unmatched. CDR3 protein: CASSFLALAVYNEQFF. CDR3 sequence (DNA): TGTGCCAGCAGCTTTCTGGCACTAGCGGTCTACAATGAGCAGTTCTTC.

CDR3 in DNA: TGTGCCAGCAGTAGACAGAGCGAAGGAAACACCATATATTTT. Encoded protein: CASSRQSEGNTIYF. This rearrangement joins TRBV25-1 to TRBJ1-3; maybe TRBD1 (5 bases). The CDR3 runs to 14 residues. With 5 bases removed from V and 4 bases from J, the gap between germline ends came to 12 bases. Germline V gives CDR1 MGHDK, CDR2 SYGVNS.

This chain uses TRBV19 with TRBJ2-7; 12 bases fit TRBD2. After removal of 4 bases from V and 4 bases from J, the junction contained 5 bases not matched to a gene. The germline gives CDR1 LNHDA, CDR2 SQIVND (reference sequence). This CDR3 comprises 15 residues. Here the CDR3 reads CASSTGLAGNYEQYF. The CDR3 nucleotides are TGTGCCAGTAGTACCGGACTAGCGGGGAATTACGAGCAGTACTTC.

The chain couples TRBV6-2 or TRBV6-3 to TRBJ2-5, with 12 nucleotides matching TRBD1. V lost 6 bases and J lost 7; bases outside the gene matches: 18. The CDR3 contains 18 residues. The germline CDR1 and CDR2 sequences are MNHEY and SVGEGT. The CDR3 nucleotides read TGTGCCAGCAGCTCGCACCGGGGGCGGGACAGGGGGCGTGGGACCCAGTACTTC. It codes for CASSSHRGRDRGRGTQYF.

The gene calls are TRBV4-3 and TRBJ1-2; D remains ambiguous. Germline V CDR1 and CDR2: LGHNA, YSLEER. Trimming took off 5 bases at V and 7 bases at J, with 11 bases between the two ends. This CDR3 contains 12 residues. This chain's CDR3 is CASSFSEGGYTF. CDR3 sequence (DNA): TGCGCCAGCAGCTTCAGCGAGGGTGGCTACACCTTC.

The gene calls are TRBV7-7 and TRBJ2-1; weak D call: TRBD2 (5 bases). This CDR3 is built from 13 residues. Trimming left V 5 bases short and J 6 bases short, with 11 bases between. In germline, CDR1 is SSHAT, CDR2 FNYEAQ (reference sequence). In nucleotides, the CDR3 is TGTGCCAGCAGCGTATCAACTAGCAATGAGCAGTTCTTC. This encodes CASSVSTSNEQFF. Filled out from reference TRBV7-7 and TRBJ2-1, the complete variable domain reads GAGVSQSPRYKVTKRGQDVTLRCDPISSHATLYWYQQALGQGPEFLTYFNYEAQPDKSGLPSDRFSAERPEGSISTLTIQRTEQRDSAMYRCASSVSTSNEQFFGPGTRLTVL.

This clone was detected once. This sequence joins TRBV7-6 and TRBJ2-7; 8 positions agree with TRBD2. CDR1 is SGHVS and CDR2 is FNYEAQ in the germline V gene. The CDR3 has 19 residues. V was clipped by 1 base and J by 6 bases; unmatched bases: 20. CDR3 residues: CASSLGFAGGAFSGTEQYF. CDR3 bases: TGTGCCAGCAGCTTAGGGTTCGCGGGGGGCGCTTTTTCGGGGACCGAGCAGTACTTC.

The V gene is TRBV7-2, the J gene TRBJ1-3, with D hard to call. The CDR3 has 14 amino acids. Germline CDR1 and CDR2: SGHTA and FQGNSA. Trimming shortened V by 1 base and J by 0 bases, and 4 bases separated the two germline ends. The CDR3 sequence: CASSLVRSGNTIYF. For the CDR3, the DNA is TGTGCCAGCAGCTTAGTCCGCTCTGGAAACACCATATATTTT.

This chain uses TRBV11-2 with TRBJ2-7; possible D gene TRBD1, 6 bases. The CDR3 extends over 15 amino acids. The V end was cut by 0 bases, the J end by 1 base, with 10 bases between. CDR1 is SGHAT and CDR2 is FQNNGV in the germline V gene. The CDR3 coding sequence is TGTGCCAGCAGCTTAGACCAGGGGTGGTCCTACGAGCAGTACTTC. It is translated as CASSLDQGWSYEQYF. The whole variable domain, filled in from reference TRBV11-2 and TRBJ2-7, reads EAGVAQSPRYKIIEKRQSVAFWCNPISGHATLYWYQQILGQGPKLLIQFQNNGVVDDSQLPKDRFSAERLKGVDSTLKIQPAKLEDSAVYLCASSLDQGWSYEQYFGPGTRLTVT.

This chain links TRBV18 with TRBJ1-2, with D possibly matching TRBD1 (6 bases). The V end was cut by 5 bases, the J end by 3 bases, with 16 bases between. CDR3 length: 15 residues. Germline V lookup: CDR1 KGHSH, CDR2 LQKENI. The CDR3 sequence is CASSGLQGRDYGYTF. In DNA, the CDR3 is TGTGCCAGCTCAGGACTCCAGGGGCGAGACTATGGCTACACCTTC.

The chain recombines TRBV2 with TRBJ1-5, with D maybe TRBD1 (5 bases). Germline lookup yields CDR1 SNHLY and CDR2 FYNNEI. Trimming removed 5 bases at V and 3 bases at J, with 11 bases between. CDR3 length: 14 residues. In DNA form, the CDR3 reads TGTGCCAGCAGTCGAGACAGTAACAATCAGCCCCAGCATTTT. This encodes CASSRDSNNQPQHF.

The gene calls are TRBV28 and TRBJ2-2; no clear D gene. The CDR3 spans 13 residues. The germline CDR1 and CDR2 sequences are MDHEN and SYDVKM. Deletions cut 6 bases from V and 3 bases from J, with 8 bases between. CDR3 bases: TGTGCCAGCAGCCAGTCGTACACCGGGGAGCTGTTTTTT. Protein: CASSQSYTGELFF.

The V call is TRBV25-1, the J call TRBJ1-5; 7 positions agree with TRBD1. The length of the CDR3 is 15 residues. Germline values: CDR1 MGHDK, CDR2 SYGVNS. V lost 5 bases to trimming and J lost 1 base; unmatched junction nucleotides: 5. The CDR3 sequence: CASSPQGLSNQPQHF. The CDR3 DNA reads TGTGCCAGCAGTCCACAGGGGTTAAGCAATCAGCCCCAGCATTTT. The variable domain in full, completed from reference TRBV25-1 and TRBJ1-5, reads EADIYQTPRYLVIGTGKKITLECSQTMGHDKMYWYQQDPGMELHLIHYSYGVNSTEKGDLSSESTVSRIRTEHFPLTLESARPSHTSQYLCASSPQGLSNQPQHFGDGTRLSIL.

This clone was recorded only once. The chain is built from TRBV15 and TRBJ1-2; D gene ambiguous. This CDR3 region has 13 residues. Trimming took 4 bases from V and 3 from J, leaving 9 bases between them. Looked up from germline, CDR1 is LNHNV and CDR2 is YYDKDF (reference sequence). The CDR3 DNA follows: TGTGCCACCAGCAACGAGAGGGACTATGGCTACACCTTC. This translates into CATSNERDYGYTF.

This chain links TRBV27 with TRBJ1-2; D is ambiguous. Trimming took 3 bases from V and 8 from J, leaving 13 bases between them. Germline values: CDR1 MNHEY, CDR2 SMNVEV (reference sequence). This CDR3 has 13 amino acids. DNA of the CDR3: TGTGCCAGCAGTTTCTCGGAGGGTGGAGGCTACACCTTC. It codes for CASSFSEGGGYTF.

The chain joins TRBV18 to TRBJ1-1, with no clear D. This CDR3 is built from 14 residues. CDR1 is KGHSH and CDR2 is LQKENI in the germline V gene. Trimming stripped 2 bases from V and 4 bases from J, with 11 bases between. The CDR3, as DNA: TGTGCCAGCTCACCAGGGGAGCTGGGCACTGAAGCTTTCTTT. Translating it yields CASSPGELGTEAFF.

The chain carries TRBV7-9 and TRBJ1-2; weak D call: TRBD1 (5 bases). Germline lookup yields CDR1 SEHNR and CDR2 FQNEAQ (reference sequence). The CDR3 runs to 14 residues. V was cut by 5 bases and J by 4 bases, with 14 bases left in between. The CDR3 nucleotides are TGTGCCAGCAGCCCCCCGACAGACCTCTATGGCTACACCTTC. The encoded protein is CASSPPTDLYGYTF.

The V call is TRBV28, the J call TRBJ2-7; tentatively, D is TRBD1 (5 bases). Germline loops: CDR1 MDHEN, CDR2 SYDVKM. Trimming cost V 2 bases and J 6 bases, with 14 bases left between them. The CDR3 totals 14 residues. CDR3 DNA: TGTGCCAGCAGTTTACCCAGGGTGTGGGGCGAGCAGTACTTC. As protein: CASSLPRVWGEQYF.

This chain connects TRBV19 to TRBJ1-2; D gene unclear. The germline V and J ends were trimmed by 6 bases and 2 bases, with 25 bases remaining between them. The germline V gene encodes CDR1 LNHDA and CDR2 SQIVND (reference sequence). CDR3 length: 18 residues. CDR3 sequence: CASSRPFGRTEQNYGYTF. The CDR3 nucleotides read TGTGCCAGTAGCCGACCATTCGGACGGACTGAACAGAACTATGGCTACACCTTC. The complete variable domain, with remaining parts taken from reference TRBV19 and TRBJ1-2, reads DGGITQSPKYLFRKEGQNVTLSCEQNLNHDAMYWYRQDPGQGLRLIYYSQIVNDFQKGDIAEGYSVSREKKESFPLTVTSAQKNPTAFYLCASSRPFGRTEQNYGYTFGSGTRLTVV.

J is TRBJ2-1 and V is TRBV7-2; 7 positions match TRBD2. CDR3 length equals 14 residues. Germline CDR1 and CDR2: SGHTA and FQGNSA. V lost 2 bases, J lost 8 bases, and 6 bases stayed unmatched. The CDR3 region has the DNA TGTGCCAGCAGCTTACTAGCGGCGGCGGATGAGCAGTTCTTC. Its translation is CASSLLAAADEQFF.

Comment on this clone: At one of its ends the junction is not consistent with the germline gene, which may arise from a read error. The chain links TRBV9 to TRBJ1-2; TRBD1 matches 8 bases. Per the germline V gene, CDR1 is SGDLS and CDR2 is YYNGEE. The CDR3 contains 12 residues. Here the CDR3 DNA reads TGTGCCAGCAGCCCAGGACAGGGAGAAATGGCCTTC. Translation gives CASSPGQGEMAF.

The V call is TRBV7-6, the J call TRBJ2-1; TRBD2 might be the D (6 bases). Germline values: CDR1 SGHVS, CDR2 FNYEAQ. The CDR3 sequence is 18 residues long. Trimming left V 1 base short and J 4 bases short, with 20 bases between. In nucleotides, the CDR3 is TGTGCCAGCAGCTTAGGTCGTGGGGGGTCGAACCCTTACAATGAGCAGTTCTTC. As protein: CASSLGRGGSNPYNEQFF.